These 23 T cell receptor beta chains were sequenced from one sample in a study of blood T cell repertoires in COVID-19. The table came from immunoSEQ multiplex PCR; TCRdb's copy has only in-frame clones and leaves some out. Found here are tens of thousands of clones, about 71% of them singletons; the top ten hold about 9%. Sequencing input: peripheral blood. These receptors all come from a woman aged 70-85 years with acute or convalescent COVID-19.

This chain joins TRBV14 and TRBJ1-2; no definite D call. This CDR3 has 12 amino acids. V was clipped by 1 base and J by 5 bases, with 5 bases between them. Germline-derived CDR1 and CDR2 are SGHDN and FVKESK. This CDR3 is CASSQGGYGYTF. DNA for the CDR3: TGTGCCAGCAGCCAAGGAGGATATGGCTACACCTTC.

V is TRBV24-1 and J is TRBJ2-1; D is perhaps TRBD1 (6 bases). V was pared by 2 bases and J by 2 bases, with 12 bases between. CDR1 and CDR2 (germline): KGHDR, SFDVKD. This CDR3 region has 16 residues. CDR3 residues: CATSDSQGIAYNEQFF. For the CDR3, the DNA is TGTGCCACCAGTGATTCACAGGGTATCGCCTACAATGAGCAGTTCTTC.

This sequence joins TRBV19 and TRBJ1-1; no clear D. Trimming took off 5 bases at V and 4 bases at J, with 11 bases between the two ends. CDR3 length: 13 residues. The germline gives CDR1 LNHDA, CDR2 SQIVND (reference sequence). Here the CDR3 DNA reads TGTGCCAGTAGTGCCGTTTCAGTCACTGAAGCTTTCTTT. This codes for CASSAVSVTEAFF.

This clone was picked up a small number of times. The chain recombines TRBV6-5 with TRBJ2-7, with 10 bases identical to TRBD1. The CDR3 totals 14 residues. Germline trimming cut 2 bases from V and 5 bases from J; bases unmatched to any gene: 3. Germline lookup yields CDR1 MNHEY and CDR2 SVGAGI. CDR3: CASSYRDRGDEQYF. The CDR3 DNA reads TGTGCCAGCAGTTACCGGGACAGGGGCGACGAGCAGTACTTC.

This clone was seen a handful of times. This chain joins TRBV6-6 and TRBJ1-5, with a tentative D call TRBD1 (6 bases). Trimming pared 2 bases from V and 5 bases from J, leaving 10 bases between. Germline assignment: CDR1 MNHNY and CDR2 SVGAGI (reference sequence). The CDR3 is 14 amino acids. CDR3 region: CASSYEQGYQPQHF. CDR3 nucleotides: TGTGCCAGCAGTTACGAACAGGGATATCAGCCCCAGCATTTT.

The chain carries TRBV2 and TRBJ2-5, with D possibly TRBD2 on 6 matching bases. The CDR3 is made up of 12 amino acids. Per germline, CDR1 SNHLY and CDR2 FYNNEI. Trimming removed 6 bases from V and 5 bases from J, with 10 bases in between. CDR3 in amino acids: CASSQGRETQYF. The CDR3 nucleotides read TGTGCCAGCAGCCAAGGGAGGGAGACCCAGTACTTC.

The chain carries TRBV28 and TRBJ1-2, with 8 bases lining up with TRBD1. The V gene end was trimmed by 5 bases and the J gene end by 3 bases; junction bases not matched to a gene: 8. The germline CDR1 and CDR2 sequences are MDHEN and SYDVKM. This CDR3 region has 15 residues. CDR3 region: CASSDPGGAHYGYTF. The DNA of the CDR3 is TGTGCCAGCAGTGATCCAGGGGGCGCCCACTATGGCTACACCTTC.

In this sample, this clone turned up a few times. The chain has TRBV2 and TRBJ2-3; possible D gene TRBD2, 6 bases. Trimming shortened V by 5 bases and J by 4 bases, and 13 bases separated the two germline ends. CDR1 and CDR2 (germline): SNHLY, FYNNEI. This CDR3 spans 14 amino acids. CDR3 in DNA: TGTGCCAGCAGTATGACTAGGATCCCAGATACGCAGTATTTT. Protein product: CASSMTRIPDTQYF.

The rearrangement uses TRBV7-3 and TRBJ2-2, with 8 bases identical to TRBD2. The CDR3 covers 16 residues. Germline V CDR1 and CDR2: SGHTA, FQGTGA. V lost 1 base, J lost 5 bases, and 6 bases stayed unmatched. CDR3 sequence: CASSLSLAGATGELFF. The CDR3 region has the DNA TGTGCCAGCAGCTTAAGCCTAGCGGGTGCAACCGGGGAGCTGTTTTTT.

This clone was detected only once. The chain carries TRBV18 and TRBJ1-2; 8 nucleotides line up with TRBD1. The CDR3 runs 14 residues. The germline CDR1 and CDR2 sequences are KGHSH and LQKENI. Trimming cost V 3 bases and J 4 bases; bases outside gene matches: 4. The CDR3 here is CASSPGQGLYGYTF. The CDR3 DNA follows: TGTGCCAGCTCACCTGGACAGGGACTCTATGGCTACACCTTC.

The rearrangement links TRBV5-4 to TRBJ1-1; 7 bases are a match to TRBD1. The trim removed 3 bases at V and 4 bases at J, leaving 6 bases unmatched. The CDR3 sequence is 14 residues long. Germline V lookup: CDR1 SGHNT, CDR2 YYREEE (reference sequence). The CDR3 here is CASSSGDRVTEAFF. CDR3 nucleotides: TGTGCCAGCAGCTCGGGAGACAGGGTCACTGAAGCTTTCTTT.

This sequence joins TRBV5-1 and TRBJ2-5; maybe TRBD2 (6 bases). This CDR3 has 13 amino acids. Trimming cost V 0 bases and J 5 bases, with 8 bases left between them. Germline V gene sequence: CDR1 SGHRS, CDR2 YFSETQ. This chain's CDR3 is CASSLGLAETQYF. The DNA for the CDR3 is TGCGCCAGCAGCTTGGGCCTAGCGGAGACCCAGTACTTC.

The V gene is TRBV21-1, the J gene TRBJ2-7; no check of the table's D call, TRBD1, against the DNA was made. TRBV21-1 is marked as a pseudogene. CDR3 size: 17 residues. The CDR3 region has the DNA TGTGCCAGCAGCAAAGCCCCCGGACAGGACAGCTCCTACGAGCAGTACTTC. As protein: CASSKAPGQDSSYEQYF.

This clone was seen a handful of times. The CDR3 DNA is TGTGCCAGCAGTACGATTCTAGCGGGGGACTACAATGAGCAGTTCTTC. Protein product: CASSTILAGDYNEQFF. The chain is built from TRBV27 and TRBJ2-1; 10 bases match TRBD2. CDR1 is MNHEY, CDR2 SMNVEV, per germline (reference sequence). With 5 bases clipped from V and 3 bases from J, the junction kept 7 bases outside the gene matches. The CDR3 is 16 amino acids.

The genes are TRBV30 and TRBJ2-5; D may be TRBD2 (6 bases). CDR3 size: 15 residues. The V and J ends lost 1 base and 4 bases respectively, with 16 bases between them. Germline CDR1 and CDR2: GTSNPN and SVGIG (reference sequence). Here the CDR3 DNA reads TGTGCCTGGAGTGCCACCGGATCCGGGGGAGAGACCCAGTACTTC. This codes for CAWSATGSGGETQYF.

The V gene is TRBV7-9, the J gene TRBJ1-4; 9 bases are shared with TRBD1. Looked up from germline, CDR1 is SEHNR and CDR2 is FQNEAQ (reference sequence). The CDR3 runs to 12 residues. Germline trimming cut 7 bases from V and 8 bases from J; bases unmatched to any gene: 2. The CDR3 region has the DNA TGTGCCAGCAAACAGGGGGCGGAAAAACTGTTTTTT. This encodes CASKQGAEKLFF.

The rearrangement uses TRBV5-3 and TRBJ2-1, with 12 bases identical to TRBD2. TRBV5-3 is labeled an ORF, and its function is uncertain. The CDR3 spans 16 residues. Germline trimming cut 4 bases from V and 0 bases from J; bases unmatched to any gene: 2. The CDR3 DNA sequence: TGTGCCAGAAGCCTAGCGGGGGGGAGCTCCTACAATGAGCAGTTCTTC. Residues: CARSLAGGSSYNEQFF.

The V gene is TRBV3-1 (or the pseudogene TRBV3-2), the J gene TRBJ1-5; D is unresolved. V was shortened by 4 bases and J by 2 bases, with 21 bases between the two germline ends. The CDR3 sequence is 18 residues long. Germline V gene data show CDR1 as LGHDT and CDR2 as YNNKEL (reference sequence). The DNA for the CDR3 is TGTGCCAGCAGCCGATCCGGCGGTGCTGCTGGTGGCAATCAGCCCCAGCATTTT. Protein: CASSRSGGAAGGNQPQHF.

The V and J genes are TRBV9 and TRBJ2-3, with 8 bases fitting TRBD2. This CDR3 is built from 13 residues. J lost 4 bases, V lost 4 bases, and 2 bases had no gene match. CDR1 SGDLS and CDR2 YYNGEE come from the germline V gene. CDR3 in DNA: TGTGCCAGCAGCCAGACTAGCGCAGATACGCAGTATTTT. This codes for CASSQTSADTQYF.

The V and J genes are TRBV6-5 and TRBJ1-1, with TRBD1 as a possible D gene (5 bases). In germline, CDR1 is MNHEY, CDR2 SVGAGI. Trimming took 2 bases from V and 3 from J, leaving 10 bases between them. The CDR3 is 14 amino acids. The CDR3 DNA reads TGTGCCAGCAGTTACAGGGGTCGGGACACTGAAGCTTTCTTT. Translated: CASSYRGRDTEAFF.

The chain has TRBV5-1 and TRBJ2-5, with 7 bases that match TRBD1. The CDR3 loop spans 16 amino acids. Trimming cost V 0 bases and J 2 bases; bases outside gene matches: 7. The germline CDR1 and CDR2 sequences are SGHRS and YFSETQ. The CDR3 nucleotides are TGCGCCAGCAGCTTGGAATCAGGGGGTGTACAAGAGACCCAGTACTTC. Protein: CASSLESGGVQETQYF.

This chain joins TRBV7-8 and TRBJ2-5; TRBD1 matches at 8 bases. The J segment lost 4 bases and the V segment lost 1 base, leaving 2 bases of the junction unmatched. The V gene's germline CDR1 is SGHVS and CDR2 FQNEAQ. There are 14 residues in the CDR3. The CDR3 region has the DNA TGTGCCAGCAGCTTAGGACAGGGGACAGAGACCCAGTACTTC. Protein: CASSLGQGTETQYF.

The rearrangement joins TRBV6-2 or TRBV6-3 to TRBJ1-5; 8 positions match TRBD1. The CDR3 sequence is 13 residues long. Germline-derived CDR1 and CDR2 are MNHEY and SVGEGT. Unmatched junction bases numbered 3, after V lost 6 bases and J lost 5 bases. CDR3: CASSPGGDQPQHF. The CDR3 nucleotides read TGTGCCAGCAGCCCAGGGGGCGATCAGCCCCAGCATTTT.